The 16 T cell receptor beta chains below all came from one sample that was sequenced in a study of control samples from healthy donors and cancer patients. TCRdb keeps only in-frame clones here, not all; method: immunoSEQ multiplex PCR. The table lists 150,000 to 170,000 clones, approximately 93% of them singletons, with 4.5% to 6% in the top ten. Input material: blood. The source is a man aged 40-49 years in good health.

The J gene is TRBJ1-1, the V gene TRBV2, with D perhaps TRBD1 (6 bases). V lost 2 bases to trimming and J lost 1 base, with 20 bases between them. Per the germline V gene, CDR1 is SNHLY and CDR2 is FYNNEI. The CDR3 spans 18 residues. CDR3 sequence (DNA): TGTGCCAGCAGTGAATTTTCCGGGACACCCCTGGGGAACACTGAAGCTTTCTTT. Encoded protein: CASSEFSGTPLGNTEAFF.

CDR3 bases: TGTGCCTGGAGCGCCGGGGGTTCCTACAATGAGCAGTTCTTC. Amino acid sequence: CAWSAGGSYNEQFF. This chain connects TRBV30 to TRBJ2-1; D is possibly TRBD2 (6 bases). The germline CDR1 and CDR2 sequences are GTSNPN and SVGIG (reference sequence). The CDR3 spans 14 residues. With 3 bases removed from V and 1 base from J, the gap between germline ends came to 10 bases.

As DNA, the CDR3 is TGTGCCAGCAGCTTATCGAGGGACAGGGGATATGGCTACACCTTC. The encoded protein is CASSLSRDRGYGYTF. V usage is TRBV7-2 and J usage is TRBJ1-2; 10 bases are shared with TRBD1. The CDR3 consists of 15 residues. The V gene's germline CDR1 is SGHTA and CDR2 FQGNSA. With 2 bases clipped from V and 5 bases from J, the junction kept 5 bases outside the gene matches.

V and J are TRBV19 and TRBJ2-7, with 7 bases fitting TRBD1. Germline trimming cut 11 bases from V and 3 bases from J; bases unmatched to any gene: 10. Germline CDR1 reads LNHDA; CDR2 reads SQIVND (reference sequence). This CDR3 has 13 residues. CDR3 nucleotides: TGTGCCTCTTCAACAGGGGACGGCTACGAGCAGTACTTC. Translating gives CASSTGDGYEQYF.

This chain connects TRBV6-6 to TRBJ1-3; TRBD1 is a possible D gene (6 bases). CDR1 and CDR2 from the germline V gene are MNHNY and SVGAGI (reference sequence). With 0 bases removed from V and 2 bases from J, the gap between germline ends came to 11 bases. The CDR3 runs 16 residues. The CDR3 reads CASSYSRGGAGNTIYF. The CDR3 DNA reads TGTGCCAGCAGTTACTCGAGGGGGGGAGCTGGAAACACCATATATTTT.

This chain links TRBV9 with TRBJ1-1; a possible D gene is TRBD1 (5 bases). The ends were cut back, 6 bases at V and 1 base at J, with 10 bases in the middle. This CDR3 is 13 amino acids long. Germline values: CDR1 SGDLS, CDR2 YYNGEE. CDR3 protein: CASKPQGNTEAFF. CDR3 DNA sequence: TGTGCCAGCAAGCCTCAGGGGAACACTGAAGCTTTCTTT.

The chain recombines TRBV11-2 with TRBJ1-2, with 7 positions matching TRBD1. Germline lookup yields CDR1 SGHAT and CDR2 FQNNGV. The CDR3 covers 16 residues. V was clipped by 1 base and J by 4 bases; unmatched bases: 9. CDR3 in DNA: TGTGCCAGCAGCTTAGTCCGACAGGGTTGGGGCTATGGCTACACCTTC. Translating gives CASSLVRQGWGYGYTF. Looking up the rest from reference TRBV11-2 and TRBJ1-2 gives the full variable domain: EAGVAQSPRYKIIEKRQSVAFWCNPISGHATLYWYQQILGQGPKLLIQFQNNGVVDDSQLPKDRFSAERLKGVDSTLKIQPAKLEDSAVYLCASSLVRQGWGYGYTFGSGTRLTVV.

The J gene is TRBJ2-3, the V gene TRBV9; D gene unclear. The germline V gene has CDR1 SGDLS and CDR2 YYNGEE. V was pared by 1 base and J by 2 bases, with 14 bases between. This CDR3 contains 16 residues. Written as DNA, the CDR3 is TGTGCCAGCAGCGTACCTCTCAGTGACTCCACAGATACGCAGTATTTT. Protein sequence: CASSVPLSDSTDTQYF.

This chain joins TRBV30 and TRBJ1-1, with D perhaps matching TRBD1 (5 bases). Trimming pared 3 bases from V and 4 bases from J, leaving 15 bases between. CDR3 size: 14 residues. Germline-derived CDR1 and CDR2 are GTSNPN and SVGIG (reference sequence). The CDR3 reads CAWSRGRRSTEAFF. The DNA of the CDR3 is TGTGCCTGGAGCCGGGGGAGGCGGAGCACTGAAGCTTTCTTT.

The chain links TRBV28 to TRBJ1-1, with D unclear. The V and J ends lost 7 bases and 10 bases respectively, with 10 bases between them. The CDR3 runs to 10 residues. CDR1 and CDR2 (germline): MDHEN, SYDVKM. The CDR3 DNA reads TGTGCCAGCATAGAGGAGGGAGCTTTCTTT. Its translation is CASIEEGAFF.

The gene calls are TRBV28 and TRBJ1-2, with a weak D call TRBD1 (6 bases). The CDR3 has 13 residues. The V gene's germline CDR1 is MDHEN and CDR2 SYDVKM. V was pared by 6 bases and J by 7 bases, with 15 bases between. CDR3 nucleotides: TGTGCCAGCAGGACTAGACAGGACTCTGGCTACACCTTC. This encodes CASRTRQDSGYTF.

The V gene is TRBV5-1, the J gene TRBJ1-1; D is perhaps TRBD1 (6 bases). Trimming shortened V by 1 base and J by 3 bases, and 10 bases separated the two germline ends. CDR3 length: 14 amino acids. The germline V gene has CDR1 SGHRS and CDR2 YFSETQ. Here the CDR3 reads CASSLRGAHTEAFF. For the CDR3, the DNA is TGCGCCAGCAGCTTGAGGGGGGCACACACTGAAGCTTTCTTT.

V gene TRBV4-1 combines with J gene TRBJ2-1, with D possibly being TRBD2 (5 bases). In germline, CDR1 is MGHRA, CDR2 YSYEKL. V was pared by 1 base and J by 7 bases, with 8 bases between. This CDR3 spans 13 amino acids. In nucleotides, the CDR3 is TGCGCCAGCAGCCAAGGTCGGGGAAATGAGCAGTTCTTC. Translation gives CASSQGRGNEQFF.

The chain is built from TRBV28 and TRBJ1-5; the D gene is possibly TRBD1 (5 bases). V was shortened by 2 bases and J by 3 bases, with 17 bases between the two germline ends. The CDR3 is made up of 17 amino acids. Germline CDR1 and CDR2: MDHEN and SYDVKM. CDR3 sequence (DNA): TGTGCCAGCAGTTTACGGTCGGCAGGGACTCTCAATCAGCCCCAGCATTTT. Amino acids: CASSLRSAGTLNQPQHF. Complete variable domain (other parts from reference TRBV28 and TRBJ1-5): DVKVTQSSRYLVKRTGEKVFLECVQDMDHENMFWYRQDPGLGLRLIYFSYDVKMKEKGDIPEGYSVSREKKERFSLILESASTNQTSMYLCASSLRSAGTLNQPQHFGDGTRLSIL.

The chain recombines TRBV24-1 with TRBJ1-1; D possibly corresponds to TRBD1 (6 bases). Trimming cost V 9 bases and J 9 bases, with 19 bases left between them. CDR1 and CDR2 (germline): KGHDR, SFDVKD. This CDR3 has 13 amino acids. CDR3 in DNA: TGTGCCACCGCGGCTCCAGGGGCCCCACAAGCTTTCTTT. Translation: CATAAPGAPQAFF.

In this sample, this clone turned up once. The gene calls are TRBV29-1 and TRBJ1-4; no firm D call. The ends were cut back, 6 bases at V and 0 bases at J, with 14 bases in the middle. The CDR3 spans 15 residues. The V gene's germline CDR1 is SQVTM and CDR2 ANQGSEA. The CDR3 nucleotides are TGCAGCGTACCAATCGACGGTGCAACTAATGAAAAACTGTTTTTT. Its translation is CSVPIDGATNEKLFF.